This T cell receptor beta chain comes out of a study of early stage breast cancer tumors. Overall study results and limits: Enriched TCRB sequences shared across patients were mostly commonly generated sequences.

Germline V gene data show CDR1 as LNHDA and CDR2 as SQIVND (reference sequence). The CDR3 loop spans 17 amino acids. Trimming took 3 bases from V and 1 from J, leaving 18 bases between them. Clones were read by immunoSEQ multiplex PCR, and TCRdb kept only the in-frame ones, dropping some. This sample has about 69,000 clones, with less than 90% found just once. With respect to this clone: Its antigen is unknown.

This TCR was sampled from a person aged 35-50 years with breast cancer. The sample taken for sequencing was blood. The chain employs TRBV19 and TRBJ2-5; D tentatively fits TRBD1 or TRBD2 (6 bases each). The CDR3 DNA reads TGTGCCAGTAGTATCACCGGGGGCCGACCGCCCCAAGAGACCCAGTACTTC. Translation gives CASSITGGRPPQETQYF. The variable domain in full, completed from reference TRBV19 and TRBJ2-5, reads DGGITQSPKYLFRKEGQNVTLSCEQNLNHDAMYWYRQDPGQGLRLIYYSQIVNDFQKGDIAEGYSVSREKKESFPLTVTSAQKNPTAFYLCASSITGGRPPQETQYFGPGTRLLVL.